Below are 5 T cell receptor beta chains sequenced from a single sample in a study of blood T cell repertoires in COVID-19. Profiling relied on immunoSEQ multiplex PCR, and the TCRdb table lists in-frame clones only, not all of them. The data hold 130,000 or so clones, with around nine tenths observed a single time. The material sequenced was peripheral blood. The receptors were sampled from a man aged 45-65 years with active or convalescent COVID-19.

This rearrangement joins TRBV7-2 to TRBJ1-1, with 7 bases that match TRBD1. The V gene end was trimmed by 3 bases and the J gene end by 11 bases; junction bases not matched to a gene: 12. The CDR3 contains 14 residues. CDR1 is SGHTA, CDR2 FQGNSA, per germline. CDR3 loop: CASSFDYEGADAFF. Here the CDR3 DNA reads TGTGCCAGCAGCTTTGATTACGAGGGGGCAGACGCTTTCTTT.

The chain is built from TRBV5-4 and TRBJ2-7; tentatively, D is TRBD2 (7 bases). V was shortened by 0 bases and J by 3 bases, with 16 bases between the two germline ends. The V gene's germline CDR1 is SGHNT and CDR2 YYREEE (reference sequence). This CDR3 region has 16 residues. The CDR3 region is CASSLASGGGDYEQYF. The CDR3 DNA sequence: TGTGCCAGCAGCTTGGCTAGCGGAGGGGGGGACTACGAGCAGTACTTC.

The chain has TRBV3-1 (or the pseudogene TRBV3-2) and TRBJ2-2; D gene unclear. V was cut by 1 base and J by 0 bases, with 6 bases left in between. The CDR3 contains 15 residues. In germline, CDR1 is LGHDT, CDR2 YNNKEL (reference sequence). The CDR3 loop is CASSQALPNTGELFF. The CDR3 DNA reads TGTGCCAGCAGCCAAGCTCTACCGAACACCGGGGAGCTGTTTTTT.

The chain employs TRBV6-1 and TRBJ2-7; 12 bases align to TRBD2. CDR3 length: 16 residues. The junction had 7 bases not matched to a gene; V was cut back by 3 bases and J by 4 bases. Germline loops: CDR1 MNHNS, CDR2 SASEGT. This chain's CDR3 is CASSDNRLAGEYEQYF. Written as DNA, the CDR3 is TGTGCCAGCAGTGACAACCGACTAGCGGGGGAATACGAGCAGTACTTC.

The chain couples TRBV4-1 to TRBJ1-2; a weak D match, TRBD1 (5 bases). Germline CDR1 MGHRA, CDR2 YSYEKL. The V end lost 4 bases, the J end lost 9 bases, and 12 bases lay between the germline ends. The CDR3 totals 12 residues. The CDR3 DNA sequence: TGCGCCAGCAGCCCGGGGGGAGTGCGCTACACCTTC. Protein: CASSPGGVRYTF.